The entry below gives a single TCR beta chain sequence along with its context. This sample was taken from a study of OX40 agonist ivuxolimab in advanced cancers. Using immunoSEQ multiplex PCR, the repertoire was profiled, and TCRdb retains in-frame clones only, with some absent. The sample consists of 55,000 to 70,000 clones, about 87% of them appearing once. The CDR3 runs to 15 residues. CDR1 and CDR2 (germline): SGHTA, FQGNSA. V gave up 0 bases and J gave up 3 bases; unmatched junction bases: 2. The sequencing here drew on CD4+ or CD8+ T cells sorted from blood, taken in a trial of the OX40 agonist ivuxolimab. The genes are TRBV7-2 and TRBJ2-7, with 10 bases matching TRBD2. The clonotype comes from an adult with an advanced solid tumor such as melanoma, head and neck, liver or kidney cancer. The CDR3 DNA sequence: TGTGCCAGCAGCTTAGCAGGGACTAGCGACTACGAGCAGTACTTC. Its protein product is CASSLAGTSDYEQYF.